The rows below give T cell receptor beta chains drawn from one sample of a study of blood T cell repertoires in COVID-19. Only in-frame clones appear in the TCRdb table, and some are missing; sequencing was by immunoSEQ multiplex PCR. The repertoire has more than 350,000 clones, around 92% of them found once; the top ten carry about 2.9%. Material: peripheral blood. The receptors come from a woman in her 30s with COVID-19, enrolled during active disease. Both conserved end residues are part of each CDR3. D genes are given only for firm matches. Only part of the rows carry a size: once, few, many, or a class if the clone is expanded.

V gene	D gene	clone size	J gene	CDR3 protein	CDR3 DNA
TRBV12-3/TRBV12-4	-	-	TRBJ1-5	CASNQDTYQPQHF	TGTGCCAGCAACCAGGACACTTATCAGCCCCAGCATTTT
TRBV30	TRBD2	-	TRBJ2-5	CAWSTRLGLAGGSSETQYF	TGTGCCTGGAGTACTCGCCTTGGGCTAGCGGGAGGGTCGTCGGAGACCCAGTACTTC
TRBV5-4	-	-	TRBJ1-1	CASSLARGEAFF	TGTGCCAGCAGCTTGGCTAGGGGAGAAGCTTTCTTT
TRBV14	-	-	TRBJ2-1	CASSHGDEGPYNEQFF	TGTGCCAGCAGCCATGGCGACGAGGGTCCCTACAATGAGCAGTTCTTC
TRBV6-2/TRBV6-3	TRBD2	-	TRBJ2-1	CASSYSYRASGKNNEQFF	TGTGCCAGCAGTTACTCGTATAGAGCTAGCGGGAAAAACAATGAGCAGTTCTTC
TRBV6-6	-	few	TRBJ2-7	CASSYSAGVEGEQYF	TGTGCCAGCAGTTACTCGGCCGGGGTTGAAGGCGAGCAGTACTTC
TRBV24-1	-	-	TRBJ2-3	CATSSTGEGGTDTQYF	TGTGCCACCAGCTCAACTGGTGAGGGGGGCACAGATACGCAGTATTTT
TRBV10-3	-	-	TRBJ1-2	CAISEDRIYGYTF	TGTGCCATCAGTGAGGACAGGATCTATGGCTACACCTTC
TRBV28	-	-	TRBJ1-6	CASSLRLTGYNSPLHF	TGTGCCAGCAGTTTAAGGCTGACAGGCTATAATTCACCCCTCCACTTT
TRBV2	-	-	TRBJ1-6	CASSEALRNSPLHF	TGTGCCAGCAGTGAAGCGCTTCGGAATTCACCCCTCCACTTT
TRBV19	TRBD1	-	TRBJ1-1	CASSIRQGYVNTEAFF	TGTGCCAGTAGTATCCGACAGGGGTACGTGAACACTGAAGCTTTCTTT
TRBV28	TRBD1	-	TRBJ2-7	CASSSEGQGSYEQYF	TGTGCCAGCAGCTCTGAGGGACAGGGATCCTACGAGCAGTACTTC
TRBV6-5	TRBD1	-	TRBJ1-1	CASSYSGTGHTEAFF	TGTGCCAGCAGTTACTCGGGGACAGGGCACACTGAAGCTTTCTTT
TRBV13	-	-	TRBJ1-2	CASSLAGKYGYTF	TGTGCCAGCAGCTTAGCAGGAAAATATGGCTACACCTTC
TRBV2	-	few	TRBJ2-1	CASTRGSYNEQFF	TGTGCCAGCACTCGGGGTTCCTACAATGAGCAGTTCTTC